This TCR beta chain was identified during a study of vaccination effects on CD4 cells after COVID-19. Worth noting for this clone: Its target is unknown.

Using viral peptide pools, the ViraFEST assay grew out antigen-specific CD4+ T cells prior to sequencing. Cells that had been cultured for less than 13 days were the source of isolated CD4+ T cells. Participants each got two BNT162b2 or mRNA-1273 vaccine doses. Measured with immunoSEQ multiplex PCR; TCRdb has only the in-frame clones, and not every one. This table has more than 40,000 clones, around 80% appearing once. After removal of 0 bases from V and 0 bases from J, the junction contained 9 bases not matched to a gene. Germline loops: CDR1 LGHNT, CDR2 FRNRAP. The CDR3 is 18 amino acids. Here the sequenced sample was CD4+ T cells from PBMCs cultured with HCoV-OC43 spike peptides, taken after COVID-19 vaccination. Subset reported: HCoV-OC43 spike overlapping peptide pool stimulation. V usage is TRBV12-5 and J usage is TRBJ2-7; 9 bases fit TRBD1. The sequence was collected from a human donor who received a COVID-19 vaccine. The CDR3 DNA sequence: TGTGCTAGTGGTTTGGTATATAGGACAGGGGAATGCTCCTACGAGCAGTACTTC. It is translated as CASGLVYRTGECSYEQYF.